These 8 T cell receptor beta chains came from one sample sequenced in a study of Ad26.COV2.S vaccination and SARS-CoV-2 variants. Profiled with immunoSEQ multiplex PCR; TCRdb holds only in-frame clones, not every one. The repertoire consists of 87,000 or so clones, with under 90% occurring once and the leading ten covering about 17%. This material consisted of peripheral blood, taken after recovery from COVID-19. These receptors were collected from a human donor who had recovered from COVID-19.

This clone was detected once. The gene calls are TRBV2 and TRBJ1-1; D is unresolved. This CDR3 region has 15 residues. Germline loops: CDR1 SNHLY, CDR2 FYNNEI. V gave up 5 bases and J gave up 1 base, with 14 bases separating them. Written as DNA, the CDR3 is TGTGCCAGCAGTCGTAATGGGGAGAGGAACACTGAAGCTTTCTTT. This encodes CASSRNGERNTEAFF.

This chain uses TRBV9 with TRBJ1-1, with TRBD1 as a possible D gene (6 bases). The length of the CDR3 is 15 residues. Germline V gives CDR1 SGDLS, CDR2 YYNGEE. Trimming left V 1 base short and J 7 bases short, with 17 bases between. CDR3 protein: CASSVTGTPPDEAFF. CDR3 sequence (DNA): TGTGCCAGCAGCGTAACCGGGACACCGCCGGATGAAGCTTTCTTT.

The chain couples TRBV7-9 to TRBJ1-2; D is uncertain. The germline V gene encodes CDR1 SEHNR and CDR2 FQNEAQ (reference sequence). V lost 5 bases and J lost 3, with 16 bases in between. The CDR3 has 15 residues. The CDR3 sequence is CASSPEISVYYGYTF. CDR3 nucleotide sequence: TGTGCCAGCAGCCCGGAAATATCGGTTTACTATGGCTACACCTTC.

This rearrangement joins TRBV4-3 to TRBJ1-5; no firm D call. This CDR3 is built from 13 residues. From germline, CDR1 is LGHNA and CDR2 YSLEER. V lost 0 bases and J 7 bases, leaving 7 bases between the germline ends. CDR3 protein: CASSQERYQPQHF. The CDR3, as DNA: TGCGCCAGCAGCCAAGAGCGGTACCAGCCCCAGCATTTT.

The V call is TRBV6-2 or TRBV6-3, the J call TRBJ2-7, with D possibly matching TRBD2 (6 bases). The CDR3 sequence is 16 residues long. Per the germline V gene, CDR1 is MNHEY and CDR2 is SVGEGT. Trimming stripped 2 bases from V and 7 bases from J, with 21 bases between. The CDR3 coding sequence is TGTGCCAGCAGTTACGGGAACGCGGGATTTTCTGAAGAGCAGTACTTC. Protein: CASSYGNAGFSEEQYF.

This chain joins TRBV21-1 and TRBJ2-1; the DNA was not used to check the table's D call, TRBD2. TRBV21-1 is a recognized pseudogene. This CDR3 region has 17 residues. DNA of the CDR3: TGTGCCAGCAGCAAAGCCGTCCGGAGGGTAAGATACAATGAGCAGTTCTTC. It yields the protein CASSKAVRRVRYNEQFF.

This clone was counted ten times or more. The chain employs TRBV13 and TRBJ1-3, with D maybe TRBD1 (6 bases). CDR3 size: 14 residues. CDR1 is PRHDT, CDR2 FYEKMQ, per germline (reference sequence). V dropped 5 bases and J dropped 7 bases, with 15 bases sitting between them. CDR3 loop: CASSSLTGWNTIYF. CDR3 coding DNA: TGTGCCAGCAGCAGCCTGACAGGCTGGAACACCATATATTTT.

This chain's CDR3 is CASSRLAGSGADTQYF. The CDR3 region has the DNA TGTGCCAGCAGCAGACTAGCCGGGAGCGGGGCGGATACGCAGTATTTT. The rearrangement joins TRBV27 to TRBJ2-3; 7 bases agree with TRBD2. The CDR3 loop spans 16 amino acids. The germline V gene encodes CDR1 MNHEY and CDR2 SMNVEV (reference sequence). V was clipped by 6 bases and J by 6 bases; unmatched bases: 15.